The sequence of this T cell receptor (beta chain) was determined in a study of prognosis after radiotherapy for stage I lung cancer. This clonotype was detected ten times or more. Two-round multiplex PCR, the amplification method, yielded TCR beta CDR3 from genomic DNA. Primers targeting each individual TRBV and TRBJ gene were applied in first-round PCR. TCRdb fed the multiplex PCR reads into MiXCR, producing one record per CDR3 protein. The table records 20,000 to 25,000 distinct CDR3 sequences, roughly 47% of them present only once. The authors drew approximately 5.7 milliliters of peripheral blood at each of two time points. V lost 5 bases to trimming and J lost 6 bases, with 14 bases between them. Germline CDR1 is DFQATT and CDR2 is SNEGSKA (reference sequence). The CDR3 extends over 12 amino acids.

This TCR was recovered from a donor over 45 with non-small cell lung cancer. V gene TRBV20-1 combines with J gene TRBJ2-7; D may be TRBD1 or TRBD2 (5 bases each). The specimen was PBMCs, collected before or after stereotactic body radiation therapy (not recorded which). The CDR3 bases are TGCAGTGCTTTGGGGGAAGGCTCCGAGCAGTACTTC. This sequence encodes CSALGEGSEQYF.